The 4 T cell receptor beta chains given below trace back to one sample, sequenced in a study of patients and donors after allogeneic stem cell transplantation. TCRdb reprocessed the RT-PCR reads via MiXCR and lists one record per CDR3 protein. The sample consists of about 110,000 distinct CDR3 sequences, around 33% of them appearing once. Sequencing input: blood, either unsorted or a sorted T cell fraction (not recorded which). Receptors originate from a human donor who was either an allogeneic HSCT recipient or a stem cell or donor lymphocyte infusion donor (not recorded which). It is not recorded whose cells these are; they may come from a transplant donor.

The chain joins TRBV6-1 to TRBJ1-4; D remains ambiguous. In germline, CDR1 is MNHNS, CDR2 SASEGT. Trimming took off 2 bases at V and 8 bases at J, with 15 bases between the two ends. The length of the CDR3 is 15 residues. CDR3 nucleotides: TGTGCCAGCAGTGAACCCCCGGCGGGAGCGGAAAAACTGTTTTTT. Its protein is CASSEPPAGAEKLFF.

CDR3 sequence: CASSYGRSAYEQYF. The CDR3 DNA is TGTGCCAGCAGTTACGGCAGGTCGGCGTACGAGCAGTACTTC. The rearrangement links TRBV6-2 or TRBV6-3 to TRBJ2-7; D gene unclear. V shed 2 bases and J shed 4 bases, with 12 bases lying between them. Germline loops: CDR1 MNHEY, CDR2 SVGEGT. This CDR3 has 14 residues.

The chain combines TRBV20-1 with TRBJ2-2, with no clear D. Germline lookup yields CDR1 DFQATT and CDR2 SNEGSKA (reference sequence). The CDR3 consists of 13 residues. With 3 bases removed from V and 3 bases from J, the gap between germline ends came to 8 bases. The CDR3 DNA sequence: TGCAGTGCTAGTTACTCCCACACCGGGGAGCTGTTTTTT. It encodes CSASYSHTGELFF.

The V gene is TRBV6-6, the J gene TRBJ1-2; possibly TRBD1 for D (6 bases). This CDR3 spans 14 amino acids. With 6 bases removed from V and 8 bases from J, the gap between germline ends came to 19 bases. Germline lookup yields CDR1 MNHNY and CDR2 SVGAGI (reference sequence). The DNA of the CDR3 is TGTGCCAGCAGGTCGGGCAAACAGGGTGCCGGCTACACCTTC. The encoded protein is CASRSGKQGAGYTF.